Listed below are T cell receptor beta chains from one sample, sequenced in a study of cytomegalovirus exposure and HLA in healthy donors. Sequenced by immunoSEQ multiplex PCR; TCRdb stores in-frame clones only, minus some. The sample has about 160,000 clones, 70% to 90% seen once; the top ten hold around 2%. Sequencing used PBMCs. Source of these receptors: a young man in good health and CMV-seropositive. CDR3s leave out the opening cysteine and the closing phenylalanine or tryptophan. D genes are given only for firm matches.

>TRBD2|TRBJ2-5|TRBV6-6
ASSYKTSGDQETQY
>-|TRBJ1-5|TRBV4-2
ASSRLTGSNQPQH
>-|TRBJ2-3|TRBV5-6
ASSLATSRTDTQY
>-|TRBJ1-5|TRBV4-1
ASSRQVSNQPQH
>TRBD1|TRBJ1-2|TRBV29-1
SVLIGQGISGYT
>TRBD1|TRBJ1-3|TRBV10-3
ATRDSRTSGNTIY
>-|TRBJ1-1|TRBV9
ASSQRGGATMNTEAF
>-|TRBJ2-3|TRBV4-3
ASSRRSTSVTDTQY
>TRBD1|TRBJ2-7|TRBV25-1
ATQDREPAYEQY
>TRBD2|TRBJ2-1|TRBV7-9
ASSFRAGGPLEQF
>TRBD1|TRBJ1-2|TRBV4-1
ASSQGGQGGDYGYT
>-|TRBJ2-1|TRBV6-5
ASSSLGQGRNEQF
>-|TRBJ1-5|TRBV4-1
ASSPTEFSNQPQH
>TRBD2|TRBJ2-1|TRBV29-1
SVLAGSSYNEQF
>-|TRBJ1-1|TRBV6-1
ASSQGSAEAF
>-|TRBJ2-5|TRBV7-2
ASSFGEADQY
>-|TRBJ2-5|TRBV6-5
ASSYSRWGPETQY
>TRBD1|TRBJ1-1|TRBV27
ASTAGGNTEAF
>TRBD1|TRBJ2-7|TRBV13
ASSLGRTGKGEQY
>TRBD1|TRBJ2-7|TRBV7-2
ASSLARDRGHPYEQY
>-|TRBJ2-3|TRBV7-7
ASSLGGGFTDTQY
>-|TRBJ1-5|TRBV10-3
AISDQTGNQPQH